This T cell receptor beta chain was sequenced during a study of radiotherapy plus CTLA-4 blockade in lung cancer. TCRdb's copy holds only in-frame clones and misses some; the assay was immunoSEQ multiplex PCR. Of tens of thousands of clones in the sample, around 86% were seen once. The CDR3 is 15 amino acids. With V trimmed by 2 bases and J by 8 bases, 8 bases remained unmatched. The V gene's germline CDR1 is SGHTA and CDR2 FQGTGA. The receptor was derived from a human donor with non-small cell lung cancer who had a partial response to radiotherapy plus ipilimumab. The rearrangement joins TRBV7-3 to TRBJ2-1; 8 bases align to TRBD2. This sample comprised peripheral blood, obtained from a patient treated with radiotherapy plus ipilimumab. The CDR3 DNA reads as TGTGCCAGCAGCTTATCTTTAAGCGGGAGCGATGAGCAGTTCTTC. This translates into CASSLSLSGSDEQFF.